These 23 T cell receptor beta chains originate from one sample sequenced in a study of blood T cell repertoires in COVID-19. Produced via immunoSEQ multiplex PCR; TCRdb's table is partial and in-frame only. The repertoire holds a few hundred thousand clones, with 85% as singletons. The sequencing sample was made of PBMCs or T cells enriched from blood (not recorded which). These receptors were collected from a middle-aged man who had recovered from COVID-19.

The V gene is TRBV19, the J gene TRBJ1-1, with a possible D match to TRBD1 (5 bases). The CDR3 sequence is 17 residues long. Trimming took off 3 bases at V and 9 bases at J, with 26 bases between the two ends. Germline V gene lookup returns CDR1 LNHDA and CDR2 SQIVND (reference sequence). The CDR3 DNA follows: TGTGCCAGTAGTATTGGGTGGGAGGGGACGATCGAGCCTAAAGCTTTCTTT. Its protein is CASSIGWEGTIEPKAFF.

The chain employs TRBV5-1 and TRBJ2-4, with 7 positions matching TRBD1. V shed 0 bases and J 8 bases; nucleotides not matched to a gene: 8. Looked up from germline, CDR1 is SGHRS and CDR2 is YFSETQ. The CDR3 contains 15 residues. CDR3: CASSLGQGVGYIQYF. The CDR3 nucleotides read TGCGCCAGCAGCTTGGGTCAGGGGGTGGGGTACATTCAGTACTTC.

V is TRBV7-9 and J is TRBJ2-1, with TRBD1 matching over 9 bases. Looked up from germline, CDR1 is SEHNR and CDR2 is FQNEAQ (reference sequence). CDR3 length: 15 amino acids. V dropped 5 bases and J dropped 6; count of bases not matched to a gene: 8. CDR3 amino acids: CASSITSQGANEQFF. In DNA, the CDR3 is TGTGCCAGCAGCATTACATCACAGGGGGCCAATGAGCAGTTCTTC.

In DNA, the CDR3 is TGTGCCAGCAGCCAGCGGTTGGGTGGTGGCACCATATATTTT. Protein sequence: CASSQRLGGGTIYF. The rearrangement uses TRBV3-1 (or the pseudogene TRBV3-2) and TRBJ1-3, with unresolved D. Germline V lookup: CDR1 LGHDT, CDR2 YNNKEL (reference sequence). V gave up 3 bases and J gave up 9 bases, with 15 bases separating them. This CDR3 comprises 14 residues.

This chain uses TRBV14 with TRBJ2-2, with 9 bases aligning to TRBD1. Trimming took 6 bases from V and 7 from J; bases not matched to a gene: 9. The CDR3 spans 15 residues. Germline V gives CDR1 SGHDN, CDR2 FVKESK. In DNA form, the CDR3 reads TGTGCCAGCAGTATAGTGGACAGGGGCGTCGGGGAGCTGTTTTTT. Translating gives CASSIVDRGVGELFF. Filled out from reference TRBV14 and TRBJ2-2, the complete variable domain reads EAGVTQFPSHSVIEKGQTVTLRCDPISGHDNLYWYRRVMGKEIKFLLHFVKESKQDESGMPNNRFLAERTGGTYSTLKVQPAELEDSGVYFCASSIVDRGVGELFFGEGSRLTVL.

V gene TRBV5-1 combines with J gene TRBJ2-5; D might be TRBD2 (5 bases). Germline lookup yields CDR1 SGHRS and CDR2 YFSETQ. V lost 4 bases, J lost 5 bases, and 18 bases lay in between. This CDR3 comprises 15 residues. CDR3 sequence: CASSKGPTSGETQYF. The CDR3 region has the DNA TGCGCCAGCAGCAAAGGACCCACGTCGGGGGAGACCCAGTACTTC.

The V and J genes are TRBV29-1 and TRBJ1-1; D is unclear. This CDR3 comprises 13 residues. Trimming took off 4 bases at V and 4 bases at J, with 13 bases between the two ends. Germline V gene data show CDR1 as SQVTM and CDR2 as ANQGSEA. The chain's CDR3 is CSVGIGFLTEAFF. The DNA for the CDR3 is TGCAGCGTTGGGATCGGGTTCCTCACTGAAGCTTTCTTT.

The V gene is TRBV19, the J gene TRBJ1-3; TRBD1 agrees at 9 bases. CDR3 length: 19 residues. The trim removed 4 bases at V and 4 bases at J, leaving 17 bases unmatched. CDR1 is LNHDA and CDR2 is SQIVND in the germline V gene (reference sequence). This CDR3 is CASSTRPPGTGLAGNTIYF. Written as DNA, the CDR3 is TGTGCCAGTAGTACCCGACCTCCGGGGACAGGGTTGGCCGGAAACACCATATATTTT.

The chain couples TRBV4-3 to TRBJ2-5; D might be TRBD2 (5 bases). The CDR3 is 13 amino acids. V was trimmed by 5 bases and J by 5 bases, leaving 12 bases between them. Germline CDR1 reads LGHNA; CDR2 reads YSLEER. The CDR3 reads CASSDPTGETQYF. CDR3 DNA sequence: TGCGCCAGCAGCGACCCAACGGGGGAGACCCAGTACTTC.

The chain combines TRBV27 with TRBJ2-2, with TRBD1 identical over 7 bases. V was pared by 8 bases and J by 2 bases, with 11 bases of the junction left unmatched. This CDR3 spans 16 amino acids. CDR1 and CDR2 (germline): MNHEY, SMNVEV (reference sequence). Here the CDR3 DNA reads TGTGCCAGCCGACACGGGACAGTGATTAACACCGGGGAGCTGTTTTTT. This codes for CASRHGTVINTGELFF.

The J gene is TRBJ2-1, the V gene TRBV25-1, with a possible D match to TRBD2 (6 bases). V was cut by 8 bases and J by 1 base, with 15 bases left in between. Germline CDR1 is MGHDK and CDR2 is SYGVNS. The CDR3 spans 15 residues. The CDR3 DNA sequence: TGTGCCAGCTCCCAAGCGGGCCGGTCCTACAATGAGCAGTTCTTC. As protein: CASSQAGRSYNEQFF. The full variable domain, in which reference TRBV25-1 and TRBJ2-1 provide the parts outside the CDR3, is EADIYQTPRYLVIGTGKKITLECSQTMGHDKMYWYQQDPGMELHLIHYSYGVNSTEKGDLSSESTVSRIRTEHFPLTLESARPSHTSQYLCASSQAGRSYNEQFFGPGTRLTVL.

CDR3 coding DNA: TGTGCCAGCAGCTCGCGACAGGGTACAAAGAACACCGGGGAGCTGTTTTTT. Amino acid sequence: CASSSRQGTKNTGELFF. The chain is built from TRBV7-6 and TRBJ2-2, with TRBD1 matching over 7 bases. The V and J ends lost 4 bases and 1 base, in that order; junction bases with no gene match: 9. The CDR3 has 17 residues. Germline assignment: CDR1 SGHVS and CDR2 FNYEAQ.

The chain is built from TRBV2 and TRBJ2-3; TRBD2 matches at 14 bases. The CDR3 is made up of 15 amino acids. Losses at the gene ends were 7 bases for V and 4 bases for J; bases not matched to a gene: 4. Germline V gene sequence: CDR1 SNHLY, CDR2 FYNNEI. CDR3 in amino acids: CASKGLAGEADTQYF. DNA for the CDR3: TGTGCCAGCAAGGGACTAGCGGGAGAGGCAGATACGCAGTATTTT.

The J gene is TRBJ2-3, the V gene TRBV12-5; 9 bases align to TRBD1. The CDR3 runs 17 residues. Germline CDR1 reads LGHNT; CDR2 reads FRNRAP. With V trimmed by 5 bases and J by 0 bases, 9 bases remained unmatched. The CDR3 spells CASGPRGTGTSTDTQYF. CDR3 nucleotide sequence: TGTGCTAGTGGTCCAAGGGGGACAGGGACTAGCACAGATACGCAGTATTTT.

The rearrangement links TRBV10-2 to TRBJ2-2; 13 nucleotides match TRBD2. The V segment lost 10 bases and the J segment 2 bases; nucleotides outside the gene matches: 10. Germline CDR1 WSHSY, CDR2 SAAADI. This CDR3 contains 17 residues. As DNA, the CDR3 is TGCGCCACCCCGCGGGGGGGACTAGCGGGAAACACCGGGGAGCTGTTTTTT. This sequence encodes CATPRGGLAGNTGELFF.

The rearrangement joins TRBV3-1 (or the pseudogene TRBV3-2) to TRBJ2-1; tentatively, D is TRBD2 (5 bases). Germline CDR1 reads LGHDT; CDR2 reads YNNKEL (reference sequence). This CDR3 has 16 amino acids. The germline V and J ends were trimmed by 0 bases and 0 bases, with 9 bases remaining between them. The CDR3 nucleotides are TGTGCCAGCAGCCAAGAGGGAGCCCTCTCCTACAATGAGCAGTTCTTC. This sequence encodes CASSQEGALSYNEQFF.

The CDR3 DNA reads TGTGCCAGCAGTGAATCCCGACAGACACGCTCCTACAATGAGCAGTTCTTC. This gives the protein CASSESRQTRSYNEQFF. J is TRBJ2-1 and V is TRBV25-1, with D perhaps TRBD1 (5 bases). Germline CDR1 and CDR2: MGHDK and SYGVNS. V was trimmed by 1 base and J by 0 bases, leaving 13 bases between them. The CDR3 is 17 amino acids.

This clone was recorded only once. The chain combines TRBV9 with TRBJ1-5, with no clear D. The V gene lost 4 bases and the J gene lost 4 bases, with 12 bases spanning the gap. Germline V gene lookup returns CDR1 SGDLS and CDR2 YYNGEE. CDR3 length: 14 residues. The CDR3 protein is CASSPDGMNQPQHF. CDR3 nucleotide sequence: TGTGCCAGCAGCCCGGACGGGATGAATCAGCCCCAGCATTTT.

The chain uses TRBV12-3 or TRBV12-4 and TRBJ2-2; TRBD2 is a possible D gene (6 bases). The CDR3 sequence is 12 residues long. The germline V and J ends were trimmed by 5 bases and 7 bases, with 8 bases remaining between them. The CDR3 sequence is CASSPGVGELFF. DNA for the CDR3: TGTGCCAGCAGTCCGGGGGTCGGGGAGCTGTTTTTT.

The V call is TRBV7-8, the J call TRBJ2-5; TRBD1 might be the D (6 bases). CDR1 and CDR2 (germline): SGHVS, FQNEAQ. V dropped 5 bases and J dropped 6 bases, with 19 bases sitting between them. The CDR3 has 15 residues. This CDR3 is CASSPRSDRSQTQYF. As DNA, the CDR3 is TGTGCCAGCAGCCCCCGATCAGACAGGTCGCAGACCCAGTACTTC.

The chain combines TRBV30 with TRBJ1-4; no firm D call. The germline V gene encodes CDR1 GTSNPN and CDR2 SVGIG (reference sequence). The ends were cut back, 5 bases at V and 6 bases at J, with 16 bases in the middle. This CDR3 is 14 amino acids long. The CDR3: CAWVPARGDEKLFF. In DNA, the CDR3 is TGTGCCTGGGTCCCGGCCAGAGGAGATGAAAAACTGTTTTTT.

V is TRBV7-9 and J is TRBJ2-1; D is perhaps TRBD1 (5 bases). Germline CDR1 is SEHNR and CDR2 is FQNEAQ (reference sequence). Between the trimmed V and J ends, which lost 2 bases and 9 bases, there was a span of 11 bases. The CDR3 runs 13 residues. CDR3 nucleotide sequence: TGTGCCAGCAGCTTATCAGGGCCTAGTGAGCAGTTCTTC. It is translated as CASSLSGPSEQFF.

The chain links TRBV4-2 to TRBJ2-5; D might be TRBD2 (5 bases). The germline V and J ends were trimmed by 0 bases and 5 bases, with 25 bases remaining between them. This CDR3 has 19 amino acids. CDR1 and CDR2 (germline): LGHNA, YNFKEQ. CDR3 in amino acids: CASSQDLSGELLTRETQYF. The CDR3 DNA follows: TGTGCCAGCAGCCAAGATTTAAGTGGGGAGCTCCTTACGCGGGAGACCCAGTACTTC.